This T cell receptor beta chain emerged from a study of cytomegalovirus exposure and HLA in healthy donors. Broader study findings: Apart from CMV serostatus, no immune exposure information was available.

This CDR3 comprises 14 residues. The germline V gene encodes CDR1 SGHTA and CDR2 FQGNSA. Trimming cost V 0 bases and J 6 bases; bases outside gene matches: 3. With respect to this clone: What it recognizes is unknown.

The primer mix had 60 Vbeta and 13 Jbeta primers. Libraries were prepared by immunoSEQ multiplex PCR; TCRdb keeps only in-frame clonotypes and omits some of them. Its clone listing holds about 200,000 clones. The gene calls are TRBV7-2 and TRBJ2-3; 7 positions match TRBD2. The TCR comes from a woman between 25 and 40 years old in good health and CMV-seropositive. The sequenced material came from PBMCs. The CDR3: CASSLAGGYDTQYF. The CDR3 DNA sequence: TGTGCCAGCAGCTTAGCGGGAGGGTACGATACGCAGTATTTT. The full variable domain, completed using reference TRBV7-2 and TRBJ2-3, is GAGVSQSPSNKVTEKGKDVELRCDPISGHTALYWYRQSLGQGLEFLIYFQGNSAPDKSGLPSDRFSAERTGGSVSTLTIQRTQQEDSAVYLCASSLAGGYDTQYFGPGTRLTVL.